What follows are 24 T cell receptor beta chains derived from one specimen sequenced in a study of molecular identifiers for immune sequencing clone quantification (dated by TCRdb to between 2017 and 2018). Libraries were built with PCR. Sequenced on a NextSeq 500. TCRdb reanalyzed the raw reads on its own, using fastp at Q25 for trimming and MiXCR for clone calling, and kept in-frame beta chains. For every CDR3 protein sequence, its rows merge into one entry that carries the most common genes and DNA. This sample holds several thousand distinct CDR3 sequences; 35% were observed only once. In total, the top ten clones hold around 6.7% of the sample. The sequenced sample was naive CD8+ T cells from blood, with Jurkat cell RNA spiked in. This specimen's cell subset or site label, per the study, means: FACS-sorted CD8+CD4-CCR7+CD45RA+ naive T cells. The receptors shown here come from a human donor in good health. Some libraries in this study had Jurkat cell RNA spiked in.

The V gene is TRBV7-6, the J gene TRBJ1-5; the D is unclear. Trimming removed 3 bases at V and 1 base at J, with 4 bases between. The CDR3 loop spans 13 amino acids. Germline V lookup: CDR1 SGHVS, CDR2 FNYEAQ. The CDR3 reads CASSFGSNQPQHF. The CDR3 coding sequence is TGTGCCAGCAGCTTTGGAAGCAATCAGCCCCAGCATTTT.

Concerning this clonotype: A read error may explain this, as a much larger clone is one base away. J is TRBJ2-3 and V is TRBV5-1; D gene ambiguous. The CDR3 contains 15 residues. Germline V CDR1 and CDR2: SGHRS, YFSETQ. Here the CDR3 DNA reads TGCGCCAGCGGCTTGGATGCGGATTTCACAGATACGCAGTATTTT. This translates into CASGLDADFTDTQYF.

As to this clonotype: This could be a read error, since a much larger clone is one nucleotide away. V gene TRBV27 combines with J gene TRBJ2-4; D is perhaps TRBD1 (5 bases). V was trimmed by 6 bases and J by 6 bases, leaving 15 bases between them. CDR1 is MNHEY, CDR2 SMNVEV, per germline (reference sequence). The CDR3 is 14 residues long. In nucleotides, the CDR3 is TGTGCCAGCAGCCTAACTGACAGATTAAACATTCAGTACTTC. Protein sequence: CASSLTDRLNIQYF.

As regards this clonotype: A much larger clone lies one base from this, so it may be a read error. The chain joins TRBV7-2 to TRBJ2-3; TRBD2 matches at 12 bases. The CDR3 covers 16 residues. Germline CDR1 and CDR2: SGHTA and FQGNSA. The CDR3 DNA reads TGTGCCAGCAGCTTATACGGGACTAGCGGGCCAGATACGAAGTATTTT. It codes for CASSLYGTSGPDTKYF.

This clonotype ranks as medium-sized. The V and J genes are TRBV7-2 and TRBJ2-3; D unresolved. Germline CDR1 SGHTA, CDR2 FQGNSA. There are 16 residues in the CDR3. Trimming took off 5 bases at V and 0 bases at J, with 15 bases between the two ends. In DNA, the CDR3 is TGTGCCAGCAGCCCCCAGGTGGGCGGAAGCACAGATACGCAGTATTTT. As protein: CASSPQVGGSTDTQYF.

This clonotype appeared a few times. V is TRBV28 and J is TRBJ1-4; D gene ambiguous. The CDR3 consists of 16 residues. V was shortened by 3 bases and J by 0 bases, with 11 bases between the two germline ends. Germline V gives CDR1 MDHEN, CDR2 SYDVKM. The CDR3 loop is CASSFRDRATNEKLFF. CDR3 bases: TGTGCCAGCAGTTTTCGGGATCGTGCAACTAATGAAAAACTGTTTTTT.

In regard to this clonotype: A clone one base away is much larger, so this may be a read error. The genes are TRBV4-3 and TRBJ2-7; D unclear. Germline values: CDR1 LGHNA, CDR2 YSLEER. This CDR3 is 13 amino acids long. DNA for the CDR3: TGCGCCAGCAGCCAAGATCGGCCTTACGAGCGGTACTTC. Amino acids: CASSQDRPYERYF.

The chain uses TRBV28 and TRBJ2-3; no clear D. Between the trimmed V and J ends, which lost 4 bases and 0 bases, there was a span of 17 bases. The CDR3 sequence is 17 residues long. CDR1 MDHEN and CDR2 SYDVKM come from the germline V gene. The chain's CDR3 is CASSSITGDSSTDTQYF. CDR3 bases: TGTGCCAGCAGTTCCATTACTGGGGATTCTAGCACAGATACGCAGTATTTT.

This clonotype is judged medium-sized. The chain uses TRBV29-1 and TRBJ2-2, with 13 positions matching TRBD2. Trimming took 4 bases from V and 7 from J; bases not matched to a gene: 6. CDR1 SQVTM and CDR2 ANQGSEA come from the germline V gene. The CDR3 length is 15 residues. This chain's CDR3 is CSVAGTSGTDGELFF. CDR3 DNA sequence: TGCAGCGTTGCCGGGACTAGCGGGACGGACGGGGAGCTGTTTTTT.

This clonotype was detected a few times. V and J are TRBV11-2 and TRBJ2-5, with D unclear. The CDR3 spans 15 residues. The germline V and J ends were trimmed by 4 bases and 4 bases, with 16 bases remaining between them. Germline V gene sequence: CDR1 SGHAT, CDR2 FQNNGV. The CDR3 loop reads CASSSGLIARETQYF. The CDR3 bases are TGTGCCAGCAGCTCCGGGCTAATCGCCCGAGAGACCCAGTACTTC.

CDR3 DNA: TGTGCCAGCAGTTTCGGACAGGGGTATGTTTTCGAGCAGTACTTC. Residues: CASSFGQGYVFEQYF. V is TRBV28 and J is TRBJ2-7; the match to TRBD1 covers 9 bases. Germline V gene lookup returns CDR1 MDHEN and CDR2 SYDVKM. The CDR3 contains 15 residues. Germline trimming cut 3 bases from V and 6 bases from J; bases unmatched to any gene: 9.

V is TRBV7-9 and J is TRBJ2-1; 9 bases are a match to TRBD1. With 1 base clipped from V and 5 bases from J, the junction kept 6 bases outside the gene matches. CDR3 length equals 16 residues. Germline CDR1 and CDR2: SEHNR and FQNEAQ (reference sequence). CDR3 DNA sequence: TGTGCCAGCAGCTTAGTGGTGGGACAGGGCCACAATGAGCAGTTCTTC. Encoded protein: CASSLVVGQGHNEQFF.

This clonotype has only a few counts. The gene calls are TRBV6-2 or TRBV6-3 and TRBJ1-5; 8 positions agree with TRBD1. The CDR3 spans 13 residues. Looked up from germline, CDR1 is MNHEY and CDR2 is SVGEGT. V shed 10 bases and J 3 bases; nucleotides not matched to a gene: 5. CDR3 in amino acids: CATRDRTNQPQHF. The CDR3 nucleotides are TGTGCCACCAGGGACAGGACCAATCAGCCCCAGCATTTT.

The chain is built from TRBV10-3 and TRBJ1-5, with D unresolved. CDR1 and CDR2 (germline): ENHRY, SYGVKD. This CDR3 is built from 14 residues. Trimming stripped 3 bases from V and 6 bases from J, with 12 bases between. DNA for the CDR3: TGTGCCATCAGTGACCACTTGGGCACTCAGCCCCAGCATTTT. Protein product: CAISDHLGTQPQHF.

CDR3 sequence reads: CASSEAGAGDTQYF. Here the CDR3 DNA reads TGCGCCAGCAGTGAAGCAGGAGCCGGCGATACGCAGTATTTT. The J gene is TRBJ2-3, the V gene TRBV10-2; D is unclear. Germline CDR1 WSHSY, CDR2 SAAADI. The CDR3 spans 14 residues. V was shortened by 3 bases and J by 6 bases, with 13 bases between the two germline ends.

The genes are TRBV19 and TRBJ1-1, with D hard to call. Trimming cost V 8 bases and J 8 bases, with 12 bases left between them. The CDR3 spans 11 residues. Germline V CDR1 and CDR2: LNHDA, SQIVND (reference sequence). CDR3 sequence: CASGTGPEAFF. The DNA for the CDR3 is TGTGCCAGTGGCACTGGCCCGGAAGCTTTCTTT.

Note on this clonotype: Germline and junction disagree at one end, which may indicate a read error. The J gene is TRBJ2-3, the V gene TRBV28; unclear D gene. CDR1 is MDHEN and CDR2 is SYDVKM in the germline V gene. This CDR3 has 14 residues. CDR3 loop: CASSLMSMNDTLYF. For the CDR3, the DNA is TGTGCCAGCAGCCTGATGAGTATGAATGATACGCTGTATTTT.

The sample holds a few counts of this clonotype. V gene TRBV27 combines with J gene TRBJ2-5; D is ambiguous. Germline V gene lookup returns CDR1 MNHEY and CDR2 SMNVEV (reference sequence). The CDR3 spans 13 residues. V was clipped by 0 bases and J by 1 base, with 3 bases between them. The DNA for the CDR3 is TGTGCCAGCAGTTTATCCTTCCAAGAGACCCAGTACTTC. Its translation: CASSLSFQETQYF.

By share of the sample, this clonotype is medium-sized. The chain joins TRBV29-1 to TRBJ2-2, with TRBD1 identical over 7 bases. With V trimmed by 6 bases and J by 3 bases, 13 bases remained unmatched. Per germline, CDR1 SQVTM and CDR2 ANQGSEA. The CDR3 has 16 residues. CDR3 amino acids: CSVVGGQIGYTGELFF. The CDR3 nucleotides are TGCAGCGTCGTTGGGGGACAGATAGGGTACACCGGGGAGCTGTTTTTT.

V and J are TRBV6-4 and TRBJ2-2; D is possibly TRBD1 (7 bases). The V gene's germline CDR1 is MRHNA and CDR2 SNTAGT. The CDR3 sequence is 13 residues long. Between the trimmed V and J ends, which lost 6 bases and 5 bases, there was a span of 10 bases. The CDR3 is CASSPGGTGELFF. CDR3 DNA: TGTGCCAGCAGCCCAGGGGGGACCGGGGAGCTGTTTTTT.

This chain uses TRBV4-1 with TRBJ2-7; 10 positions agree with TRBD1. Germline lookup yields CDR1 MGHRA and CDR2 YSYEKL. The CDR3 spans 15 residues. The V and J ends lost 4 bases and 4 bases, in that order; junction bases with no gene match: 7. The CDR3 region is CASSRLPGQGYEQYF. CDR3 in DNA: TGCGCCAGCAGCCGCCTTCCGGGACAGGGGTACGAGCAGTACTTC.

Points on this clonotype: Here the CDR3 omits its conserved ending phenylalanine or tryptophan, so a read error is the likely source. The limits of the CDR3 on the DNA are not certain, so only TCRdb's listed CDR3 is given. The rearrangement uses TRBV5-1 and TRBJ1-4. With termini counted, the CDR3 has 9 amino acids. Germline V gives CDR1 SGHRS, CDR2 YFSETQ. The CDR3 loop is CASSLEWDG.

This clonotype showed up just once. This may be a read error: a much more frequent sequence differs by one nucleotide. The V and J genes are TRBV7-2 and TRBJ2-7; 7 nucleotides align to TRBD2. The CDR3 covers 13 residues. The trim removed 3 bases at V and 5 bases at J, leaving 4 bases unmatched. Per germline, CDR1 SGHTA and CDR2 FQGNSA. CDR3 region: CASSFGGRDEQYF. CDR3 nucleotide sequence: TGTGCCAGCAGCTTTGGAGGGAGGGACGAGCAGTACTTC.

In regard to this clonotype: The conserved final phenylalanine or tryptophan is absent from the CDR3, which likely points to a read error. The J gene is TRBJ2-7, the V gene TRBV6-2 or TRBV6-3, with TRBD2 matching 10 bases. After removal of 7 bases from V and 2 bases from J, the junction contained 5 bases not matched to a gene. The length of the CDR3 is 14 residues. Germline CDR1 MNHEY, CDR2 SVGEGT. Here the CDR3 reads CASILGTSAYEQYL. CDR3 DNA: TGTGCCAGCATCTTAGGGACTAGCGCCTACGAGCAGTACCTC.